A single sample gave rise to the 15 T cell receptor beta chains below, sequenced in a study of blood T cell repertoires in COVID-19. Clones were sequenced by immunoSEQ multiplex PCR, and TCRdb holds only the in-frame ones, with some missing. The sample includes 40,000 to 65,000 clones, about 86% of them seen just once. The specimen sequenced was peripheral blood. The source of these receptors is a man between 65 and 79 years old with active COVID-19.

This clone was found once. The V call is TRBV7-2, the J call TRBJ1-4; D is unresolved. The germline V gene encodes CDR1 SGHTA and CDR2 FQGNSA. V was trimmed by 1 base and J by 4 bases, leaving 16 bases between them. The CDR3 spans 17 residues. In DNA form, the CDR3 reads TGTGCCAGCAGCTTAGTTCGTCTGGGAGGGTTTAATGAAAAACTGTTTTTT. Translating gives CASSLVRLGGFNEKLFF.

This clone appeared a single time. This chain links TRBV19 with TRBJ1-3; D is perhaps TRBD1 (6 bases). The V end was cut by 7 bases, the J end by 1 base, with 14 bases between. The length of the CDR3 is 15 residues. Looked up from germline, CDR1 is LNHDA and CDR2 is SQIVND (reference sequence). For the CDR3, the DNA is TGTGCCAGTATTCCAGGGGCCGTTTCTGGAAACACCATATATTTT. This codes for CASIPGAVSGNTIYF.

This sequence joins TRBV7-9 and TRBJ2-3; a possible D gene is TRBD1 (5 bases). Per germline, CDR1 SEHNR and CDR2 FQNEAQ (reference sequence). The V end lost 7 bases, the J end lost 6 bases, and 8 bases lay between the germline ends. The CDR3 loop spans 11 amino acids. The CDR3 loop is CASKDKDTQYF. CDR3 bases: TGTGCCAGCAAGGACAAGGATACGCAGTATTTT.

As regards this clone: The sample has other DNA sequences that encode this CDR3 too. V is TRBV7-2 and J is TRBJ2-7; 7 bases line up with TRBD2. Germline values: CDR1 SGHTA, CDR2 FQGNSA. With V trimmed by 5 bases and J by 3 bases, 4 bases remained unmatched. The CDR3 is made up of 13 amino acids. CDR3 DNA: TGTGCCAGCAGCCCGCGGACTAGCTACGAGCAGTACTTC. The encoded protein is CASSPRTSYEQYF.

In its sample, this clone ranks as medium-sized. This chain joins TRBV2 and TRBJ1-5; maybe TRBD1 (5 bases). The germline gives CDR1 SNHLY, CDR2 FYNNEI. The CDR3 extends over 15 amino acids. Trimming left V 3 bases short and J 3 bases short, with 12 bases between. The CDR3 DNA sequence: TGTGCCAGCAGTGACCCGGGGGAGAACAATCAGCCCCAGCATTTT. Translated, it gives CASSDPGENNQPQHF.

The chain combines TRBV6-5 with TRBJ2-5; possibly TRBD1 for D (7 bases). V was pared by 3 bases and J by 5 bases, with 13 bases between. Germline CDR1 reads MNHEY; CDR2 reads SVGAGI. The CDR3 covers 14 residues. The CDR3 spells CASSYIAGGETQYF. DNA of the CDR3: TGTGCCAGCAGTTATATCGCAGGGGGGGAGACCCAGTACTTC.

This chain connects TRBV12-5 to TRBJ1-2, with D perhaps TRBD1 (5 bases). The CDR3 runs to 13 residues. Trimming shortened V by 2 bases and J by 8 bases, and 12 bases separated the two germline ends. The germline gives CDR1 LGHNT, CDR2 FRNRAP. The CDR3 here is CASGLIAGRGYTF. The CDR3 DNA is TGTGCTAGTGGTTTGATCGCAGGGCGCGGCTACACCTTC.

The chain recombines TRBV27 with TRBJ2-1; TRBD2 aligns across 7 bases. CDR1 MNHEY and CDR2 SMNVEV come from the germline V gene (reference sequence). V shed 6 bases, J shed 6 bases, and the junction held 5 bases outside the gene matches. The CDR3 is 13 residues long. CDR3 bases: TGTGCCAGCAGACCTTGGGGGGGCAATGAGCAGTTCTTC. Amino acid sequence: CASRPWGGNEQFF.

The J gene is TRBJ2-4, the V gene TRBV28; maybe TRBD2 (7 bases). The CDR3 is 15 amino acids. Germline loops: CDR1 MDHEN, CDR2 SYDVKM. The ends were cut back, 7 bases at V and 2 bases at J, with 15 bases in the middle. The CDR3: CASKKGGATKNIQYF. DNA of the CDR3: TGTGCCAGCAAAAAAGGGGGGGCGACCAAAAACATTCAGTACTTC.

The rearrangement joins TRBV6-2 or TRBV6-3 to TRBJ1-1; TRBD1 matches 10 bases. V gave up 6 bases and J gave up 3 bases; unmatched junction bases: 10. Germline CDR1 reads MNHEY; CDR2 reads SVGEGT. The CDR3 consists of 16 residues. The CDR3 protein is CASSLTGGALDTEAFF. The CDR3 coding sequence is TGTGCCAGCAGCTTGACAGGGGGCGCCTTAGACACTGAAGCTTTCTTT.

The CDR3: CASSLPPRGPTTYGYTF. The CDR3 nucleotides are TGCGCCAGCAGCTTGCCCCCCCGGGGTCCCACCACCTATGGCTACACCTTC. The genes are TRBV5-1 and TRBJ1-2; D gene uncertain. The germline CDR1 and CDR2 sequences are SGHRS and YFSETQ. This CDR3 contains 17 residues. Trimming removed 1 base from V and 4 bases from J, with 20 bases in between.

As for this clone: The conserved closing phenylalanine or tryptophan is absent in this CDR3, likely reflecting a read error. The chain combines TRBV7-9 with TRBJ2-2; the D is unclear. The CDR3 sequence is 15 residues long. The V gene's germline CDR1 is SEHNR and CDR2 FQNEAQ (reference sequence). The V and J ends lost 5 bases and 1 base respectively, with 11 bases between them. CDR3 nucleotides: TGTGCCAGCAGCCCGCCGCCTCTGAACACCGGGGAGCTGTTTTTG. Amino acid sequence: CASSPPPLNTGELFL.

CDR3 in DNA: TGTGCCAGCAGCCCCGGGGGGCAAGAGACCCAGTACTTC. Translating gives CASSPGGQETQYF. The chain is built from TRBV5-6 and TRBJ2-5; 7 bases are a match to TRBD2. The V segment lost 4 bases and the J segment 2 bases; nucleotides outside the gene matches: 2. This CDR3 has 13 residues. Germline-derived CDR1 and CDR2 are SGHDT and YYEEEE. Using reference TRBV5-6 and TRBJ2-5 for the parts outside the CDR3, the full variable domain is DAGVTQSPTHLIKTRGQQVTLRCSPKSGHDTVSWYQQALGQGPQFIFQYYEEEERQRGNFPDRFSGHQFPNYSSELNVNALLLGDSALYLCASSPGGQETQYFGPGTRLLVL.

This clone occurred many times. The V and J genes are TRBV5-1 and TRBJ1-3, with 7 positions matching TRBD1. This CDR3 has 15 residues. Germline CDR1 and CDR2: SGHRS and YFSETQ. Trimming at V came to 4 bases and at J to 5 bases, leaving 9 bases not matched to a gene. CDR3 sequence reads: CASSPGTGQRNTIYF. CDR3 nucleotides: TGCGCCAGCAGCCCTGGTACGGGACAGAGAAACACCATATATTTT.

Comments on this clone: The junction departs from germline at one end; a sequencing error may be responsible. V gene TRBV24-1 combines with J gene TRBJ2-3; 9 bases match TRBD1. CDR1 is KGHDR and CDR2 is SFDVKD in the germline V gene. The CDR3 consists of 17 residues. CDR3 region: CAASDPWTGAFGDTQYF. CDR3 nucleotides: TGTGCCGCCAGTGATCCATGGACAGGGGCGTTCGGGGATACGCAGTATTTT.